This TCR beta chain originates from a study of blood T cell repertoires in COVID-19. Turning to the study itself: The United States, Italy and Spain supplied acute and convalescent COVID-19 samples. T cells, B-cell-depleted T cells, or PBMCs provided the cDNA or gDNA that served as material.

In the original processing: By means of reference gene primer amplification, nucleated cell counts were estimated. TCRdb's copy holds only in-frame clones and misses some; the assay was immunoSEQ multiplex PCR. The DNA was the basis for D and trimming; V, J and clone size are from that table. The sample holds a few hundred thousand clones, roughly nine tenths seen once. The V end was cut by 5 bases, the J end by 0 bases, with 13 bases between. CDR3 length: 15 amino acids. The germline CDR1 and CDR2 sequences are SEHNR and FQNEAQ (reference sequence). This rearrangement joins TRBV7-9 to TRBJ1-2; the D is unclear. Sequencing input: peripheral blood. The receptor comes from a man in his 60s with acute or convalescent COVID-19. The CDR3 here is CASSTSVGSNYGYTF. The CDR3 DNA sequence: TGTGCCAGCAGCACATCAGTGGGCTCTAACTATGGCTACACCTTC.